This TCR beta chain was captured in a study of OX40 agonist ivuxolimab in advanced cancers. Looking at the study overall: Two cutaneous melanoma patients and one hepatocellular carcinoma patient, three in all, had partial responses.

Note on this clone: Its antigen is not known.

General study findings and limits: The work left the antigen specificity of expanded peripheral T cells undetermined. Relative to CD4+, CD8+ T cells held more expanded clones on average. Blood T cells, both CD4+ and CD8+, expanded clonally by week 6 at 0.1 to 3.0 mg/kg.

Only in-frame clones appear in the TCRdb table, and some are missing; sequencing was by immunoSEQ multiplex PCR. The repertoire includes tens of thousands of clones, around 83% of them detected once, and less than 3.5% sits in the top ten. The CDR3 runs 14 residues. Germline V gives CDR1 MNHEY, CDR2 SVGAGI. The V and J ends lost 6 bases and 5 bases respectively, with 16 bases between them. The rearrangement links TRBV6-5 to TRBJ1-1, with D possibly being TRBD1 (5 bases). Sample: CD4+ or CD8+ T cells sorted from blood, taken in a trial of the OX40 agonist ivuxolimab. This TCR was recovered from an adult with an advanced solid tumor such as melanoma, head and neck, liver or kidney cancer. The CDR3 DNA sequence: TGTGCCAGCAGCCCCGGGGCCCGAGGAACTGAAGCTTTCTTT. It codes for CASSPGARGTEAFF.